Here is one T cell receptor beta chain with its context. The CDR3 sequence is 17 residues long. From germline, CDR1 is SNHLY and CDR2 FYNNEI. Trimming cost V 7 bases and J 2 bases, with 21 bases left between them. Clones were read by immunoSEQ multiplex PCR, and TCRdb kept only the in-frame ones, dropping some. Found here are some 80,000 clones, about 86% of them singletons; the top ten hold 20% to 25%. The sample is drawn from a study of blood T cell repertoires in COVID-19. V gene TRBV2 combines with J gene TRBJ1-3; D unresolved. The clonotype was recovered from a woman aged 80 or over in a cohort sampled during active or convalescent COVID-19. The source material was peripheral blood. The CDR3 loop reads CASTERAGDLTGNTIYF. The CDR3 coding sequence is TGTGCCAGCACCGAAAGGGCCGGGGATCTTACTGGAAACACCATATATTTT. Filled out from reference TRBV2 and TRBJ1-3, the complete variable domain reads EPEVTQTPSHQVTQMGQEVILRCVPISNHLYFYWYRQILGQKVEFLVSFYNNEISEKSEIFDDQFSVERPDGSNFTLKIRSTKLEDSAMYFCASTERAGDLTGNTIYFGEGSWLTVV.